A selection of T cell receptor beta chains follows, all from one sample in a study of shared clonotypes between healthy human individuals. TCRdb keeps only in-frame clones here, not all; method: immunoSEQ multiplex PCR. This sample has about 1.1 million clones; 60% to 80% occur once, and the top ten carry approximately 0.9%. The sequencing sample was made of memory CD4+ T cells from PBMCs. These receptors were taken from a man between 18 and 35 years old in good health. Some clones in this sample may be carry-over from other donors' samples. Each CDR3 is given with its conserved first and last residue. The order of the fields is V gene, J gene, D gene, clone size, CDR3 DNA, CDR3 protein. A D gene is named only where the DNA matches it firmly. Size tells how often a clone was seen (once, few, many) or the class of an expanded clone, and some rows leave it out.

V gene: TRBV5-6; J gene: TRBJ2-2; D gene: .; clone size: .; CDR3 DNA: TGTGCCAGCAGCCCATTCAGGGTGGACACCGGGGAGCTGTTTTTT; CDR3 protein: CASSPFRVDTGELFF
V gene: TRBV7-3; J gene: TRBJ2-3; D gene: .; clone size: .; CDR3 DNA: TGTGCCAGCAGCTCCACCGGGACTCTGGCAGATACGCAGTATTTT; CDR3 protein: CASSSTGTLADTQYF
V gene: TRBV2; J gene: TRBJ2-7; D gene: .; clone size: .; CDR3 DNA: TGTGCCAGCAGTGAAGCGAGGACAGCCTCCTACGAGCAGTACTTC; CDR3 protein: CASSEARTASYEQYF
V gene: TRBV7-2; J gene: TRBJ1-1; D gene: .; clone size: .; CDR3 DNA: TGTGCCGGCAGCTTCCAGGGTTTTGACACTGAAGCTTTCTTT; CDR3 protein: CAGSFQGFDTEAFF
V gene: TRBV6-5; J gene: TRBJ2-7; D gene: .; clone size: few; CDR3 DNA: TGTGCCAGCAGTTACTTCCCGGGCGCCTACGAGCAGTACTTC; CDR3 protein: CASSYFPGAYEQYF
V gene: TRBV18; J gene: TRBJ2-7; D gene: .; clone size: .; CDR3 DNA: TGTGCCAGCTCACGACTCCGGACCGACGAGCAGTACTTC; CDR3 protein: CASSRLRTDEQYF
V gene: TRBV15; J gene: TRBJ1-1; D gene: .; clone size: few; CDR3 DNA: TGTGCCACCAGCAGAGGGACAGCCTTCTGGAACACTGAAGCTTTCTTT; CDR3 protein: CATSRGTAFWNTEAFF
V gene: TRBV7-3; J gene: TRBJ2-5; D gene: TRBD2; clone size: .; CDR3 DNA: TGTGCCAGCAGCTCTAGCGGGAGAGAGACCCAGTACTTC; CDR3 protein: CASSSSGRETQYF
V gene: TRBV6-9; J gene: TRBJ1-5; D gene: .; clone size: .; CDR3 DNA: TGTGCCAGCAGTTACGTCGGCTTAAACCAGCCCCAGCATTTT; CDR3 protein: CASSYVGLNQPQHF
V gene: TRBV5-1; J gene: TRBJ1-1; D gene: .; clone size: .; CDR3 DNA: TGCGCCAGCAGCTTGGCCCTTGACAGTTTGAACACTGAAGCTTTCTTT; CDR3 protein: CASSLALDSLNTEAFF
V gene: TRBV5-1; J gene: TRBJ1-2; D gene: .; clone size: .; CDR3 DNA: TGCGCCAGCAGCTTGGACTTTTTGGTGGGGAAGGGCGCTGGCTACACCTTC; CDR3 protein: CASSLDFLVGKGAGYTF
V gene: TRBV7-2; J gene: TRBJ1-5; D gene: TRBD1; clone size: .; CDR3 DNA: TGTGCCAGCAGCACGCGGACAGGAGATAATCAGCCCCAGCATTTT; CDR3 protein: CASSTRTGDNQPQHF
V gene: TRBV15; J gene: TRBJ2-1; D gene: TRBD2; clone size: .; CDR3 DNA: TGTGCCACTCGGGATCGAACTAGCGGGAGTCTCAATGAGCAGTTCTTC; CDR3 protein: CATRDRTSGSLNEQFF
V gene: TRBV10-3; J gene: TRBJ2-7; D gene: .; clone size: .; CDR3 DNA: TGTGCCATCAGTGACTACTACGAGCAGTACTTC; CDR3 protein: CAISDYYEQYF
V gene: TRBV9; J gene: TRBJ2-5; D gene: .; clone size: .; CDR3 DNA: TGTGCCAGCAGCCCTTACCGCGGCCAAGAGACCCAGTACTTC; CDR3 protein: CASSPYRGQETQYF